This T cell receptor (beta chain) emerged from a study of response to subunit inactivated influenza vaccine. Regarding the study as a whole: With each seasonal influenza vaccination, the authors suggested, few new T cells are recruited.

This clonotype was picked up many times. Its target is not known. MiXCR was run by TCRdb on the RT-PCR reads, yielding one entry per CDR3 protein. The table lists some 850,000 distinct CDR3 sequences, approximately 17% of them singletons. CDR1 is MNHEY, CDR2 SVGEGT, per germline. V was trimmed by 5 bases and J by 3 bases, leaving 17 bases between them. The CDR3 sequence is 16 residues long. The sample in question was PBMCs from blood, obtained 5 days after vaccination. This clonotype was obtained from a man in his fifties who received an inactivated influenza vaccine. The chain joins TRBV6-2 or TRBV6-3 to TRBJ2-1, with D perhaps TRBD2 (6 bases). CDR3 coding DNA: TGTGCCAGCAGTCCCGCAATGGCGGGGAGCTACAATGAGCAGTTCTTC. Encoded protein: CASSPAMAGSYNEQFF.